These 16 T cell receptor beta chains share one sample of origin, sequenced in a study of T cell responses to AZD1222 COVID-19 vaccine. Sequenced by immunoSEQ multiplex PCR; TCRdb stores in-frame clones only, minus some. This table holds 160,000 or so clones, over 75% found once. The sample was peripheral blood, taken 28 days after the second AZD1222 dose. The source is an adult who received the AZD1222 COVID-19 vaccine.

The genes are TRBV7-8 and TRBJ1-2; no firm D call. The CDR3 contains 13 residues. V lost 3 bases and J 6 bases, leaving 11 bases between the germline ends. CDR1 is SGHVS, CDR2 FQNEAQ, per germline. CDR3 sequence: CASSLRERDGYTF. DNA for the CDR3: TGTGCCAGCAGCTTGAGGGAGCGGGATGGCTACACCTTC.

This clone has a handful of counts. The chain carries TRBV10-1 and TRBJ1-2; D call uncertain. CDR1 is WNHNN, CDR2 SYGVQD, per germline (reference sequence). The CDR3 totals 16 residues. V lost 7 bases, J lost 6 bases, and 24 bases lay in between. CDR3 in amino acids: CASKESSSGERNGYTF. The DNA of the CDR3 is TGCGCCAGCAAAGAATCATCTAGCGGGGAAAGGAATGGCTACACCTTC.

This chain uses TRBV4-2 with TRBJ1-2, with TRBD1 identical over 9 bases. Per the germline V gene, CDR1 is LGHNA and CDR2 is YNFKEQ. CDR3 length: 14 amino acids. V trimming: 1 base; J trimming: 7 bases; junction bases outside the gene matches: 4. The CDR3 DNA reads TGTGCCAGCAGCCAAGGGGGGACAGGGCTTGGCTACACCTTC. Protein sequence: CASSQGGTGLGYTF.

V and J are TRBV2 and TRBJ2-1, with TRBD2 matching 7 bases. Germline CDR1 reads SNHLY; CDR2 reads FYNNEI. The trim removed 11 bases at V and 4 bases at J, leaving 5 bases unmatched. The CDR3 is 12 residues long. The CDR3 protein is CAQLADYNEQFF. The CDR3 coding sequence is TGTGCCCAGCTAGCGGATTACAATGAGCAGTTCTTC.

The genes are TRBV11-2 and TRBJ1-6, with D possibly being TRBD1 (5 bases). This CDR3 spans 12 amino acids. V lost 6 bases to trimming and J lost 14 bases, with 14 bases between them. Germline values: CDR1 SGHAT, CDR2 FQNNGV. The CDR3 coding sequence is TGTGCCAGCAGGGGATCGGGGGTTTCCCTCCACTTT. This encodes CASRGSGVSLHF.

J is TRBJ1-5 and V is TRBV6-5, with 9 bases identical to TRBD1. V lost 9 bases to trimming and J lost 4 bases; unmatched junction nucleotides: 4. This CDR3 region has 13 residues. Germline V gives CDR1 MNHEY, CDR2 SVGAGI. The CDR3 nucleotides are TGTGCCAGTACAGGGGGCCCGAATCAGCCCCAGCATTTT. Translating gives CASTGGPNQPQHF.

The CDR3, as DNA: TGTGCCAGTAAAATTGGGGACAGGGTAGTTTATGGCTACACCTTC. It translates to CASKIGDRVVYGYTF. The chain has TRBV19 and TRBJ1-2; TRBD1 matches at 9 bases. J gave up 5 bases and V 7 bases, and 11 bases lay outside the gene matches. The CDR3 contains 15 residues. Looked up from germline, CDR1 is LNHDA and CDR2 is SQIVND (reference sequence). Drawing the rest from reference TRBV19 and TRBJ1-2, the complete variable domain is DGGITQSPKYLFRKEGQNVTLSCEQNLNHDAMYWYRQDPGQGLRLIYYSQIVNDFQKGDIAEGYSVSREKKESFPLTVTSAQKNPTAFYLCASKIGDRVVYGYTFGSGTRLTVV.

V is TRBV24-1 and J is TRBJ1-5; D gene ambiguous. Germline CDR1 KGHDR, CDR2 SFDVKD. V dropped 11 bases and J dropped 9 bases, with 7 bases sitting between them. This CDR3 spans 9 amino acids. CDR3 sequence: CAICPPQHF. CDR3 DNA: TGTGCCATCTGCCCGCCCCAGCATTTT.

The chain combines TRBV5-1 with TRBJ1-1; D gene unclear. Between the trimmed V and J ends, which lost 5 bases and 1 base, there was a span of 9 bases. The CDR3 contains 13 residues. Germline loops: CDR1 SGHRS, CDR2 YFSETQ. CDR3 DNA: TGCGCCAGCAGTAGGACCGCGAACACTGAAGCTTTCTTT. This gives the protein CASSRTANTEAFF.

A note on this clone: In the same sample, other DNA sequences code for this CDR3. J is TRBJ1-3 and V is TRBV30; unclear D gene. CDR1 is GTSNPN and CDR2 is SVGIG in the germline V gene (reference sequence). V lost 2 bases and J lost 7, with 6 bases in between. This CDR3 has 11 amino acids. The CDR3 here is CAWSSGNTIYF. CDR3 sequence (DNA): TGTGCCTGGAGTTCGGGGAACACCATATATTTT.

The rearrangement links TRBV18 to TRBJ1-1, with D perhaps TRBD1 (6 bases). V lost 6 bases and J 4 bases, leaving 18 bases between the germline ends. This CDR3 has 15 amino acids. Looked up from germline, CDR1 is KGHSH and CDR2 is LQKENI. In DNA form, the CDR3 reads TGTGCCAGCTCGGCTGCGGATGGACAGACCACTGAAGCTTTCTTT. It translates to CASSAADGQTTEAFF.

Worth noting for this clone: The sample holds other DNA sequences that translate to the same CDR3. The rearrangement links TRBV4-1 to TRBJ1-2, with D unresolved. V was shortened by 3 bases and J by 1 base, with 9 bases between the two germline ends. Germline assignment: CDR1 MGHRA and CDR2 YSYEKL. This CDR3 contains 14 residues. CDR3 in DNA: TGCGCCAGCAGCCAGGTAGGAGTTAACTATGGCTACACCTTC. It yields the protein CASSQVGVNYGYTF.

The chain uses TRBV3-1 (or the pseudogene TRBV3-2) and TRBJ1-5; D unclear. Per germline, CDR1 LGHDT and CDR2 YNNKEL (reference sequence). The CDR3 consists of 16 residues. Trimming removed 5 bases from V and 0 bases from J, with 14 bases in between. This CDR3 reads CASSNSGGNSNQPQHF. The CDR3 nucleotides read TGTGCCAGCAGCAACTCAGGCGGGAATAGCAATCAGCCCCAGCATTTT.

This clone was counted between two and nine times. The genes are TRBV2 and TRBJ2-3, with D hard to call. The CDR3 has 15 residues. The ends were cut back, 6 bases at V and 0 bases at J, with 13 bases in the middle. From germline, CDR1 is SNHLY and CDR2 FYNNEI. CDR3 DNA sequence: TGTGCCAGCAGGCCTTGGGAAGGAAGCACAGATACGCAGTATTTT. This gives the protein CASRPWEGSTDTQYF.

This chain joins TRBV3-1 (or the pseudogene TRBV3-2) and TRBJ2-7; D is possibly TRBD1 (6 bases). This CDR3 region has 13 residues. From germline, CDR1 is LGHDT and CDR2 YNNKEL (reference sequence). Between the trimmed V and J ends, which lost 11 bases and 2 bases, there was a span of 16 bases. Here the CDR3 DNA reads TGTGCCGGACAGACAACAGGGACCTACGAGCAGTACTTC. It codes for CAGQTTGTYEQYF.

In DNA form, the CDR3 reads TGTGCCATCAGCTCAGATCTACTAGCGGGAACCTACGAGCAGTACTTC. It is translated as CAISSDLLAGTYEQYF. The rearrangement links TRBV10-3 to TRBJ2-7; TRBD2 matches 10 bases. Germline CDR1 is ENHRY and CDR2 is SYGVKD. The CDR3 has 16 amino acids. V trimming: 6 bases; J trimming: 2 bases; junction bases outside the gene matches: 10.